What follows are 29 T cell receptor beta chains derived from one specimen sequenced in a study of blood T cells in healthy people across ages (dated by TCRdb to about 2015). To prepare the library, 5' RACE was applied. The instrument given in TCRdb is Illumina HiSeq 2500. A second PCR of about 7 to 12 cycles was performed with a sample-barcoded 5' primer and a J-beta primer mix. Starting from the raw public reads, TCRdb applied fastp trimming at Q25, assembled clones with MiXCR and retained in-frame beta chains. Each record represents a unique CDR3 protein, reported with the most common genes and DNA among its rows. In this sample the table shows about 1.8 million distinct CDR3 sequences, around 50% of which occur a single time. Over 2% of the sample is held by the ten biggest clonotypes. The source material was blood. The receptors here all came from a woman aged 40 to 50 in good health.

The J gene is TRBJ2-1, the V gene TRBV20-1; TRBD1 matches 8 bases. The CDR3 has 14 amino acids. Germline CDR1 and CDR2: DFQATT and SNEGSKA (reference sequence). V lost 5 bases, J lost 7 bases, and 10 bases stayed unmatched. Written as DNA, the CDR3 is TGCAGTGCTGACCCAGGGGGCGCGTGGAATGAGCAGTTCTTC. Protein: CSADPGGAWNEQFF.

V and J are TRBV7-3 and TRBJ2-3; D is undetermined. This CDR3 contains 15 residues. The V and J ends lost 0 bases and 4 bases respectively, with 11 bases between them. Germline V gives CDR1 SGHTA, CDR2 FQGTGA. CDR3 sequence: CASSLTGADADTQYF. The CDR3 DNA is TGTGCCAGCAGCTTAACAGGAGCAGACGCAGATACGCAGTATTTT.

The CDR3, as DNA: TGTGCCAGCAGAAGGACGGAGCCCTACGAGCAGTACTTC. It yields the protein CASRRTEPYEQYF. This sequence joins TRBV6-5 and TRBJ2-7; D gene ambiguous. This CDR3 is 13 amino acids long. The germline gives CDR1 MNHEY, CDR2 SVGAGI. V dropped 6 bases and J dropped 2 bases, with 11 bases sitting between them.

This clonotype appeared a few times. This chain uses TRBV5-6 with TRBJ2-7; 8 bases agree with TRBD1. The V gene end was trimmed by 4 bases and the J gene end by 3 bases; junction bases not matched to a gene: 6. The CDR3 consists of 14 residues. Germline CDR1 is SGHDT and CDR2 is YYEEEE. CDR3 region: CASSAATGGYEQYF. The CDR3 DNA reads TGTGCCAGCAGCGCGGCTACAGGGGGCTACGAGCAGTACTTC.

This chain connects TRBV6-1 to TRBJ1-2; the match to TRBD1 covers 11 bases. The CDR3 contains 17 residues. V lost 3 bases, J lost 8 bases, and 14 bases stayed unmatched. In germline, CDR1 is MNHNS, CDR2 SASEGT. Written as DNA, the CDR3 is TGTGCCAGCAGTGATATTTTCCAGGACAGGGGGCTGGGAGGCTACACCTTC. The encoded protein is CASSDIFQDRGLGGYTF.

V is TRBV6-5 and J is TRBJ2-2; 7 nucleotides align to TRBD2. After removal of 5 bases from V and 2 bases from J, the junction contained 8 bases not matched to a gene. In germline, CDR1 is MNHEY, CDR2 SVGAGI. This CDR3 region has 16 residues. The CDR3 coding sequence is TGTGCCAGCAGTAGAACCGGGACTATTAACACCGGGGAGCTGTTTTTT. As protein: CASSRTGTINTGELFF.

Only a few counts were recorded for this clonotype. V and J are TRBV4-2 and TRBJ1-2; perhaps TRBD1 as D (6 bases). The CDR3 contains 15 residues. Per the germline V gene, CDR1 is LGHNA and CDR2 is YNFKEQ. Trimming removed 2 bases at V and 4 bases at J, with 14 bases between. The CDR3 here is CASSQTAGEGYGYTF. Here the CDR3 DNA reads TGTGCCAGCAGCCAAACGGCAGGGGAGGGCTATGGCTACACCTTC.

This clonotype was seen only a few times. The chain recombines TRBV28 with TRBJ2-5; D gene unclear. The V gene's germline CDR1 is MDHEN and CDR2 SYDVKM. Trimming took 2 bases from V and 7 from J, leaving 8 bases between them. This CDR3 has 12 amino acids. CDR3 loop: CASSLRLGTQYF. In DNA form, the CDR3 reads TGTGCCAGCAGTTTACGACTGGGGACCCAGTACTTC.

This clonotype came up a few times. V is TRBV20-1 and J is TRBJ2-5; 12 bases match TRBD2. This CDR3 region has 15 residues. Trimming at V came to 6 bases and at J to 11 bases, leaving 16 bases not matched to a gene. Germline V gives CDR1 DFQATT, CDR2 SNEGSKA (reference sequence). Written as DNA, the CDR3 is TGCAGTGCCCCACTAGCGGGGGGCCTAAACAATGAGCAGTACTTC. Translated, it gives CSAPLAGGLNNEQYF.

In this sample, this clonotype turned up a few times. The CDR3, as DNA: TGTGCCAGCAGTTCAAGAGCCTCAGGGTCTTCAGAGACCCAGTACTTC. Residues: CASSSRASGSSETQYF. The V gene is TRBV28, the J gene TRBJ2-5; maybe TRBD1 (5 bases). There are 16 residues in the CDR3. Germline lookup yields CDR1 MDHEN and CDR2 SYDVKM. Trimming took off 4 bases at V and 4 bases at J, with 19 bases between the two ends.

Only a few counts were recorded for this clonotype. The chain couples TRBV9 to TRBJ1-5, with D possibly being TRBD1 (5 bases). The CDR3 is made up of 14 amino acids. Germline V gene data show CDR1 as SGDLS and CDR2 as YYNGEE. V lost 5 bases and J lost 0, with 9 bases in between. The CDR3 bases are TGTGCCAGCAGTGTTGACAGTAGCAATCAGCCCCAGCATTTT. Its protein product is CASSVDSSNQPQHF.

This clonotype was seen a handful of times. V and J are TRBV5-1 and TRBJ2-1, with 12 positions matching TRBD2. CDR3 length: 18 amino acids. Germline trimming cut 2 bases from V and 9 bases from J; bases unmatched to any gene: 15. CDR1 and CDR2 (germline): SGHRS, YFSETQ. The CDR3 DNA is TGCGCCAGCAGCTTAGGAAGAGCCCTAGCGGGGGGGCTCGCTGAGCAGTTCTTC. Protein product: CASSLGRALAGGLAEQFF.

This clonotype occurred a few times. V is TRBV7-2 and J is TRBJ1-2, with 8 bases lining up with TRBD1. V gave up 5 bases and J gave up 5 bases; unmatched junction bases: 7. Germline values: CDR1 SGHTA, CDR2 FQGNSA. This CDR3 has 14 amino acids. CDR3 sequence: CASSPGQGEYGYTF. CDR3 in DNA: TGTGCCAGCAGCCCCGGACAGGGAGAATATGGCTACACCTTC.

Only a few counts were recorded for this clonotype. The chain carries TRBV6-5 and TRBJ2-7; unclear D gene. The end of the DNA aligns better with TRBJ2-5, so the J call may be wrong. This CDR3 comprises 14 residues. From germline, CDR1 is MNHEY and CDR2 SVGAGI. For the CDR3, the DNA is TGTGCCAGCAGTTACACAGACTCCAAGGAGACCCAGTACTTC. Translating gives CASSYTDSKETQYF.

This clonotype showed up just a few times. A much bigger clone sits one base away, suggesting this may be a read error. The chain links TRBV15 to TRBJ2-1, with no clear D. The CDR3 is made up of 11 amino acids. Trimming took off 3 bases at V and 5 bases at J, with 2 bases between the two ends. CDR1 is LNHNV and CDR2 is YYDKDF in the germline V gene (reference sequence). CDR3 nucleotides: TGTGCCACCAGCAGGGACAATGAGCAGTTCTTC. This gives the protein CATSRDNEQFF.

This chain connects TRBV11-2 to TRBJ1-2; D possibly corresponds to TRBD1 (5 bases). Trimming pared 3 bases from V and 1 base from J, leaving 9 bases between. CDR1 and CDR2 from the germline V gene are SGHAT and FQNNGV. The CDR3 covers 14 residues. CDR3 sequence (DNA): TGTGCCAGCAGCTTCGGGGGAGATAACTATGGCTACACCTTC. This encodes CASSFGGDNYGYTF.

CDR3 in DNA: TGTGCCAGCAGCCATGCAACAGGGAACACTGAAGCTTTCTTT. Protein product: CASSHATGNTEAFF. V usage is TRBV4-2 and J usage is TRBJ1-1, with D maybe TRBD1 (5 bases). The CDR3 consists of 14 residues. Germline-derived CDR1 and CDR2 are LGHNA and YNFKEQ. V was shortened by 3 bases and J by 1 base, with 9 bases between the two germline ends.

The V gene is TRBV6-6, the J gene TRBJ2-1; 7 bases map to TRBD1. This CDR3 is 16 amino acids long. V was clipped by 2 bases and J by 9 bases; unmatched bases: 13. Per germline, CDR1 MNHNY and CDR2 SVGAGI (reference sequence). CDR3 amino acids: CASSYRGQGSGGEQFF. The CDR3 nucleotides are TGTGCCAGCAGTTACAGGGGGCAGGGTTCCGGAGGTGAGCAGTTCTTC.

The chain has TRBV20-1 and TRBJ2-7; D is undetermined. With 6 bases removed from V and 0 bases from J, the gap between germline ends came to 15 bases. The CDR3 loop spans 14 amino acids. Looked up from germline, CDR1 is DFQATT and CDR2 is SNEGSKA (reference sequence). This CDR3 reads CSAKTGFSSYEQYF. As DNA, the CDR3 is TGCAGTGCGAAGACCGGCTTCAGCTCCTACGAGCAGTACTTC.

The V gene is TRBV10-1, the J gene TRBJ2-4; D ambiguous. Germline V gene data show CDR1 as WNHNN and CDR2 as SYGVQD (reference sequence). V lost 0 bases to trimming and J lost 14 bases, with 14 bases between them. The CDR3 runs to 13 residues. CDR3 nucleotide sequence: TGCGCCAGCAGTGAGTCGCGGCAGTCCCAGGAGTACTTC. Translation: CASSESRQSQEYF.

V gene TRBV20-1 combines with J gene TRBJ1-1; D gene uncertain. Germline V gene sequence: CDR1 DFQATT, CDR2 SNEGSKA (reference sequence). Deletions cut 5 bases from V and 3 bases from J, with 7 bases between. This CDR3 is 11 amino acids long. CDR3 sequence reads: CSAPGDTEAFF. CDR3 sequence (DNA): TGCAGTGCTCCGGGTGACACTGAAGCTTTCTTT.

The chain combines TRBV3-1 with TRBJ1-2; D is unresolved. CDR1 is LGHDT, CDR2 YNNKEL, per germline (reference sequence). V dropped 7 bases and J dropped 6 bases, with 9 bases sitting between them. This CDR3 is 11 amino acids long. CDR3 sequence reads: CASKADHGYTF. The CDR3 nucleotides read TGTGCCAGCAAAGCAGACCATGGCTACACCTTC.

The chain carries TRBV6-6 and TRBJ2-3, with TRBD1 matching over 7 bases. The V and J ends lost 8 bases and 0 bases, in that order; junction bases with no gene match: 5. Germline V gene data show CDR1 as MNHNY and CDR2 as SVGAGI (reference sequence). The CDR3 contains 14 residues. The CDR3 loop is CASHRGPSTDTQYF. CDR3 sequence (DNA): TGTGCCAGCCACAGGGGCCCTAGCACAGATACGCAGTATTTT.

This clonotype has more than one count but fewer than ten. The chain joins TRBV10-3 to TRBJ2-6, with D maybe TRBD1 (6 bases). From germline, CDR1 is ENHRY and CDR2 SYGVKD. The V and J ends lost 6 bases and 4 bases respectively, with 16 bases between them. The CDR3 runs 16 residues. The CDR3, as DNA: TGTGCCATCAGGGGGGAACAGGGATCGGGGGCCAACGTCCTGACTTTC. Translated, it gives CAIRGEQGSGANVLTF.

The rearrangement uses TRBV7-2 and TRBJ2-1; TRBD2 matches 10 bases. V lost 4 bases to trimming and J lost 10 bases; unmatched junction nucleotides: 13. CDR1 and CDR2 (germline): SGHTA, FQGNSA. The CDR3 sequence is 16 residues long. Here the CDR3 reads CASSSPVVAGGGEQFF. For the CDR3, the DNA is TGTGCCAGCAGCTCCCCTGTGGTAGCGGGGGGAGGGGAGCAGTTCTTC.

This chain links TRBV5-1 with TRBJ2-3, with 8 bases matching TRBD2. The length of the CDR3 is 16 residues. The germline V gene has CDR1 SGHRS and CDR2 YFSETQ. Unmatched junction bases numbered 6, after V lost 0 bases and J lost 3 bases. CDR3 in DNA: TGCGCCAGCAGCTTGGGTCGGGGGGGCATAACAGATACGCAGTATTTT. This encodes CASSLGRGGITDTQYF. The variable domain in full, completed from reference TRBV5-1 and TRBJ2-3, reads KAGVTQTPRYLIKTRGQQVTLSCSPISGHRSVSWYQQTPGQGLQFLFEYFSETQRNKGNFPGRFSGRQFSNSRSEMNVSTLELGDSALYLCASSLGRGGITDTQYFGPGTRLTVL.

The chain is built from TRBV9 and TRBJ2-1; 7 bases agree with TRBD2. With 0 bases clipped from V and 11 bases from J, the junction kept 8 bases outside the gene matches. CDR1 is SGDLS, CDR2 YYNGEE, per germline. This CDR3 has 14 residues. CDR3 region: CASSVDGRGGKQFF. Written as DNA, the CDR3 is TGTGCCAGCAGCGTAGATGGTCGCGGGGGAAAGCAGTTCTTC.

In its sample, this clonotype was seen a few times. In DNA, the CDR3 is TGCGCCAGCAGCCAAGACTGGGACCCCAATGAGCAGTTCTTC. It encodes CASSQDWDPNEQFF. The rearrangement links TRBV4-1 to TRBJ2-1, with D tentatively TRBD1 or TRBD2 (5 bases each). CDR1 is MGHRA, CDR2 YSYEKL, per germline. V lost 0 bases to trimming and J lost 6 bases, with 9 bases between them. This CDR3 comprises 14 residues.

CDR3 region: CASSSSGNSPLHF. DNA for the CDR3: TGTGCCAGCAGTTCCAGTGGGAATTCACCCCTCCACTTT. The V gene is TRBV12-3 or TRBV12-4, the J gene TRBJ1-6; D is ambiguous. V shed 4 bases and J shed 7 bases, with 8 bases lying between them. The CDR3 runs to 13 residues.